The 27 T cell receptor beta chains below all came from one sample that was sequenced in a study of T cell clones after liver transplantation (dated by TCRdb to the late 2010s). This specimen's time point label, per the study, means: pre-transplant. Libraries were prepared through the immunoSEQ multiplex PCR assay. TCRdb limited this immuneACCESS table to in-frame rearrangements with V and J called. A share of clones is missing; checked studies link under half to unresolved V genes, and the rest is unexplained. In this sample the table shows nearly 55,000 clones, roughly 80% of which occur a single time. 8% to 9.5% of the sample is held by the ten biggest clonotypes. This specimen was CD4+ T cells from blood, taken before liver transplant. These TCRs come from a human donor who received a liver transplant.

This chain uses TRBV27 with TRBJ1-1; no definite D call. The V gene lost 3 bases and the J gene lost 4 bases, with 9 bases spanning the gap. Looked up from germline, CDR1 is MNHEY and CDR2 is SMNVEV (reference sequence). CDR3 size: 13 residues. The CDR3 nucleotides are TGTGCCAGCAGTTTCGGGAGAAGCACTGAAGCTTTCTTT. Its protein is CASSFGRSTEAFF.

In DNA form, the CDR3 reads TGTGCCAGCAGCTTAGTCTCGGTAATGAACACTGAAGCTTTCTTT. It codes for CASSLVSVMNTEAFF. The rearrangement joins TRBV7-2 to TRBJ1-1; the D is unclear. This CDR3 contains 15 residues. Germline V CDR1 and CDR2: SGHTA, FQGNSA. V was clipped by 1 base and J by 0 bases, with 9 bases between them.

This CDR3 is CASSLRSGEYNEQFF. The CDR3 nucleotides are TGTGCCAGCAGCCTAAGGTCGGGGGAATACAATGAGCAGTTCTTC. V usage is TRBV11-3 and J usage is TRBJ2-1; tentatively, D is TRBD2 (6 bases). The V and J ends lost 5 bases and 4 bases respectively, with 15 bases between them. This CDR3 spans 15 amino acids. Germline CDR1 reads SGHNT; CDR2 reads YENEEA.

The J gene is TRBJ1-4, the V gene TRBV28; D call uncertain. From germline, CDR1 is MDHEN and CDR2 SYDVKM. The CDR3 contains 16 residues. Trimming stripped 3 bases from V and 11 bases from J, with 22 bases between. This chain's CDR3 is CASSFLENSRAGKLFF. CDR3 coding DNA: TGTGCCAGCAGTTTCCTCGAAAACAGTAGGGCGGGGAAACTGTTTTTT. The full variable domain, rest sourced from reference TRBV28 and TRBJ1-4, is DVKVTQSSRYLVKRTGEKVFLECVQDMDHENMFWYRQDPGLGLRLIYFSYDVKMKEKGDIPEGYSVSREKKERFSLILESASTNQTSMYLCASSFLENSRAGKLFFGSGTQLSVL.

CDR3 sequence reads: CASSRGQGLSETQYF. CDR3 nucleotide sequence: TGTGCCAGCAGCCGAGGACAGGGGTTGTCGGAGACCCAGTACTTC. V gene TRBV7-9 combines with J gene TRBJ2-5, with 9 bases that match TRBD1. Trimming took 5 bases from V and 5 from J; bases not matched to a gene: 9. CDR1 is SEHNR and CDR2 is FQNEAQ in the germline V gene (reference sequence). The CDR3 is 15 amino acids.

The CDR3: CAINPGPSSGNTIYF. CDR3 DNA: TGTGCCATTAATCCGGGACCTAGCTCTGGAAACACCATATATTTT. The V gene is TRBV10-3, the J gene TRBJ1-3; maybe TRBD1 (5 bases). With 9 bases removed from V and 0 bases from J, the gap between germline ends came to 15 bases. CDR3 length: 15 amino acids. Germline V gene lookup returns CDR1 ENHRY and CDR2 SYGVKD.

V is TRBV21-1 and J is TRBJ1-5; the D call in the table, TRBD1, was not verified against the DNA. TRBV21-1 is a pseudogene segment. The CDR3 is 14 amino acids. CDR3 in amino acids: CASSRTGISQPQHF. The CDR3 DNA reads as TGTGCCAGCAGCAGGACAGGGATAAGTCAGCCCCAGCATTTT.

The sample holds one count of this clone. The CDR3: CASSMVSAAEKLFF. For the CDR3, the DNA is TGTGCCAGTAGTATGGTCTCAGCCGCTGAAAAACTGTTTTTT. This chain connects TRBV19 to TRBJ1-4; D is unclear. The CDR3 consists of 14 residues. Trimming removed 3 bases at V and 7 bases at J, with 12 bases between. CDR1 and CDR2 from the germline V gene are LNHDA and SQIVND (reference sequence).

The chain has TRBV27 and TRBJ1-2; perhaps TRBD1 as D (5 bases). Germline lookup yields CDR1 MNHEY and CDR2 SMNVEV (reference sequence). This CDR3 is built from 13 residues. The V and J ends lost 8 bases and 6 bases respectively, with 16 bases between them. CDR3 coding DNA: TGTGCCAGCGGCCGATTGTGGGGGAATGGCTACACCTTC. Translating gives CASGRLWGNGYTF.

The chain links TRBV6-6 to TRBJ1-2; 7 bases map to TRBD1. The germline CDR1 and CDR2 sequences are MNHNY and SVGAGI (reference sequence). The CDR3 totals 13 residues. The V gene end was trimmed by 4 bases and the J gene end by 7 bases; junction bases not matched to a gene: 6. The CDR3 here is CASSLQGLIGYTF. DNA for the CDR3: TGTGCCAGCAGTTTACAGGGGCTTATTGGCTACACCTTC.

The chain is built from TRBV2 and TRBJ2-7; D is tentatively TRBD1 or TRBD2 (5 bases each). The V end lost 6 bases, the J end lost 0 bases, and 12 bases lay between the germline ends. CDR1 and CDR2 (germline): SNHLY, FYNNEI. The CDR3 contains 14 residues. The CDR3 DNA follows: TGTGCCAGCAGATCCGGGACGGTCTCCTACGAGCAGTACTTC. Translating it yields CASRSGTVSYEQYF. Full variable domain (outside the CDR3, taken from reference TRBV2 and TRBJ2-7): EPEVTQTPSHQVTQMGQEVILRCVPISNHLYFYWYRQILGQKVEFLVSFYNNEISEKSEIFDDQFSVERPDGSNFTLKIRSTKLEDSAMYFCASRSGTVSYEQYFGPGTRLTVT.

The chain employs TRBV10-3 and TRBJ2-5, with D maybe TRBD1 (5 bases). V gave up 6 bases and J gave up 4 bases, with 15 bases separating them. There are 14 residues in the CDR3. Germline V CDR1 and CDR2: ENHRY, SYGVKD. CDR3 DNA sequence: TGTGCCATCAGCCTAACTACAGGCAGAGAGACCCAGTACTTC. It is translated as CAISLTTGRETQYF.

J is TRBJ2-2 and V is TRBV7-2; no reliable D call. Per the germline V gene, CDR1 is SGHTA and CDR2 is FQGNSA. This CDR3 region has 14 residues. Trimming stripped 4 bases from V and 13 bases from J, with 19 bases between. In DNA, the CDR3 is TGTGCCAGCAGCTCGTTAGTTGGCTCCGGTGGGCTGTTTTTT. Encoded protein: CASSSLVGSGGLFF.

The count of this clone is one. Other DNA variants within this sample encode the same CDR3. V and J are TRBV7-9 and TRBJ1-4; possibly TRBD1 for D (6 bases). Germline V gives CDR1 SEHNR, CDR2 FQNEAQ (reference sequence). The CDR3 extends over 14 amino acids. V gave up 2 bases and J gave up 5 bases, with 9 bases separating them. CDR3 loop: CASSLTQGNEKLFF. CDR3 nucleotide sequence: TGTGCCAGCAGCTTAACTCAGGGGAATGAAAAACTGTTTTTT.

The chain is built from TRBV6-5 and TRBJ1-2; D may be TRBD1 (5 bases). Germline V gene lookup returns CDR1 MNHEY and CDR2 SVGAGI. Trimming took 0 bases from V and 4 from J, leaving 12 bases between them. This CDR3 has 15 residues. This chain's CDR3 is CASSYSSQGSYGYTF. CDR3 coding DNA: TGTGCCAGCAGTTACTCGAGTCAGGGTAGCTATGGCTACACCTTC.

The chain employs TRBV25-1 and TRBJ2-7; D possibly corresponds to TRBD1 (6 bases). The CDR3 spans 13 residues. With 4 bases removed from V and 5 bases from J, the gap between germline ends came to 12 bases. Germline loops: CDR1 MGHDK, CDR2 SYGVNS. The CDR3 sequence: CASSGRGWDEQYF. Here the CDR3 DNA reads TGTGCCAGCAGTGGCAGGGGCTGGGACGAGCAGTACTTC.

A few counts support this clone. The chain joins TRBV11-3 to TRBJ2-7, with no clear D. Germline V gene sequence: CDR1 SGHNT, CDR2 YENEEA. The CDR3 has 14 residues. V was pared by 2 bases and J by 0 bases, with 8 bases between. The CDR3 here is CASSLSASSYEQYF. In DNA, the CDR3 is TGTGCCAGCAGCTTATCGGCCAGCTCCTACGAGCAGTACTTC. Looking up the rest from reference TRBV11-3 and TRBJ2-7 gives the full variable domain: EAGVVQSPRYKIIEKKQPVAFWCNPISGHNTLYWYLQNLGQGPELLIRYENEEAVDDSQLPKDRFSAERLKGVDSTLKIQPAELGDSAVYLCASSLSASSYEQYFGPGTRLTVT.

This clone was recorded once. This chain connects TRBV4-3 to TRBJ1-5; tentatively, D is TRBD1 (5 bases). This CDR3 contains 16 residues. The V gene lost 0 bases and the J gene lost 6 bases, with 15 bases spanning the gap. CDR1 and CDR2 (germline): LGHNA, YSLEER. Here the CDR3 reads CASSQEWQGRGQPQHF. For the CDR3, the DNA is TGCGCCAGCAGCCAAGAATGGCAGGGAAGGGGTCAGCCCCAGCATTTT.

The chain uses TRBV30 and TRBJ1-4; 8 bases align to TRBD1. Germline assignment: CDR1 GTSNPN and CDR2 SVGIG (reference sequence). The V gene end was trimmed by 3 bases and the J gene end by 8 bases; junction bases not matched to a gene: 5. This CDR3 contains 13 residues. The CDR3 loop reads CAWRRDRTEKLFF. As DNA, the CDR3 is TGTGCCTGGAGACGGGACAGGACGGAAAAACTGTTTTTT. The variable domain in full, completed from reference TRBV30 and TRBJ1-4, reads SQTIHQWPATLVQPVGSPLSLECTVEGTSNPNLYWYRQAAGRGLQLLFYSVGIGQISSEVPQNLSASRPQDRQFILSSKKLLLSDSGFYLCAWRRDRTEKLFFGSGTQLSVL.

This clone was seen a single time. The chain couples TRBV9 to TRBJ2-1; TRBD2 aligns across 7 bases. V lost 0 bases to trimming and J lost 4 bases; unmatched junction nucleotides: 4. The CDR3 runs to 15 residues. The germline CDR1 and CDR2 sequences are SGDLS and YYNGEE. CDR3 residues: CASSVASGAYNEQFF. The CDR3 nucleotides are TGTGCCAGCAGCGTAGCCAGCGGGGCTTACAATGAGCAGTTCTTC. Full variable domain (missing parts from reference TRBV9 and TRBJ2-1): DSGVTQTPKHLITATGQRVTLRCSPRSGDLSVYWYQQSLDQGLQFLIQYYNGEERAKGNILERFSAQQFPDLHSELNLSSLELGDSALYFCASSVASGAYNEQFFGPGTRLTVL.

V gene TRBV6-5 combines with J gene TRBJ2-1; 11 nucleotides line up with TRBD1. This CDR3 has 14 residues. Germline assignment: CDR1 MNHEY and CDR2 SVGAGI. V dropped 8 bases and J dropped 4; count of bases not matched to a gene: 4. The CDR3 nucleotides are TGTGCCAGCCGGGGACAGGGGGATTACAATGAGCAGTTCTTC. It encodes CASRGQGDYNEQFF.

This chain links TRBV7-2 with TRBJ2-7; D might be TRBD2 (7 bases). CDR1 is SGHTA and CDR2 is FQGNSA in the germline V gene. V was shortened by 8 bases and J by 2 bases, with 13 bases between the two germline ends. This CDR3 region has 13 residues. The CDR3 spells CASGRGRAYEQYF. The CDR3 bases are TGTGCCAGCGGTAGGGGGAGGGCCTACGAGCAGTACTTC.

The chain links TRBV6-1 to TRBJ2-7; D is possibly TRBD2 (6 bases). The CDR3 runs to 14 residues. CDR1 and CDR2 from the germline V gene are MNHNS and SASEGT. V lost 3 bases to trimming and J lost 3 bases, with 12 bases between them. The CDR3 loop reads CASSERGLSYEQYF. Here the CDR3 DNA reads TGTGCCAGCAGTGAGAGGGGACTGAGCTACGAGCAGTACTTC.

Only a few counts were recorded for this clone. This chain connects TRBV4-3 to TRBJ1-2, with D maybe TRBD1 (6 bases). Germline V gene sequence: CDR1 LGHNA, CDR2 YSLEER. The CDR3 covers 15 residues. V was cut by 3 bases and J by 4 bases, with 15 bases left in between. CDR3 residues: CASSHGGANFYGYTF. The CDR3 nucleotides read TGCGCCAGCAGCCACGGGGGGGCCAACTTCTATGGCTACACCTTC.

By its share, this clone is medium-sized (0.01 to 0.1%). This chain connects TRBV4-2 to TRBJ1-5; D possibly corresponds to TRBD1 (5 bases). The CDR3 is made up of 15 amino acids. The germline V and J ends were trimmed by 1 base and 7 bases, with 14 bases remaining between them. Germline V gene sequence: CDR1 LGHNA, CDR2 YNFKEQ. In DNA form, the CDR3 reads TGTGCCAGCAGCCAAGCTACAGGCGAGGGACAGCCCCAGCATTTT. Its translation: CASSQATGEGQPQHF.

This clone was detected only a few times. V usage is TRBV10-3 and J usage is TRBJ1-2; D gene unclear. The CDR3 has 17 residues. Trimming took off 0 bases at V and 3 bases at J, with 17 bases between the two ends. Germline values: CDR1 ENHRY, CDR2 SYGVKD. This CDR3 reads CAISESPNSRFHYGYTF. The CDR3 DNA sequence: TGTGCCATCAGTGAGTCCCCAAACAGCCGGTTCCACTATGGCTACACCTTC.

The rearrangement links TRBV27 to TRBJ1-1; D gene unclear. Trimming removed 4 bases at V and 6 bases at J, with 15 bases between. The CDR3 runs 14 residues. Per the germline V gene, CDR1 is MNHEY and CDR2 is SMNVEV (reference sequence). CDR3 sequence: CASSSPPDAAEAFF. The DNA for the CDR3 is TGTGCCAGCAGTTCACCCCCGGACGCAGCTGAAGCTTTCTTT.